This T cell receptor (beta chain) was sequenced for a study of blood T cell repertoires in COVID-19. Study information: Donors in the United States, Italy and Spain gave samples during acute or convalescent COVID-19. PBMCs, B-cell-depleted T cells, or T cells provided the cDNA or gDNA that made up the material.

This clone appeared a few times. Produced via immunoSEQ multiplex PCR; TCRdb's table is partial and in-frame only. The sample carries hundreds of thousands of clones, 82% recorded once. CDR1 LNHDA and CDR2 SQIVND come from the germline V gene (reference sequence). V was pared by 5 bases and J by 2 bases, with 7 bases between. CDR3 length: 13 amino acids. Sequenced input: PBMCs or T cells enriched from blood (not recorded which). This TCR was recovered from a woman aged 55-75 years who had recovered from COVID-19. The V gene is TRBV19, the J gene TRBJ1-5; D ambiguous. This CDR3 is CASSGGGNQPQHF. Here the CDR3 DNA reads TGTGCCAGTAGTGGCGGGGGCAATCAGCCCCAGCATTTT.